The rows below give T cell receptor beta chains drawn from one sample of a study of T cell changes during pregnancy in multiple sclerosis. Sequenced by immunoSEQ multiplex PCR; TCRdb stores in-frame clones only, minus some. The data hold about 94,000 clones, with roughly 92% observed a single time. The source was peripheral blood, collected after pregnancy. The receptors derive from a female donor with multiple sclerosis, enrolled in a pregnancy study. Both conserved end residues are part of each CDR3. The D gene is left open where the match is weak. A row's size may be missing; if present it is once, few, many or a size class.

clone_size	d_call	j_call	v_call	cdr3_aa	cdr3_nt
.	.	TRBJ2-7	TRBV4-1	CASSPGQTSYEQYF	TGCGCCAGCAGCCCAGGGCAGACCTCCTACGAGCAGTACTTC
few	.	TRBJ1-2	TRBV11-2	CASSPDRIGYTF	TGTGCCAGCAGCCCCGACAGGATTGGCTACACCTTC
once	.	TRBJ1-2	TRBV30	CAWSVSEVVGYTF	TGTGCCTGGAGTGTAAGTGAGGTAGTCGGCTACACCTTC
.	TRBD2	TRBJ2-1	TRBV4-2	CASSQDSSGSYNEQFF	TGTGCCAGCAGCCAAGATAGTAGCGGGTCCTACAATGAGCAGTTCTTC
.	.	TRBJ1-1	TRBV30	CAWSAPGLFVLNTEAFF	TGTGCCTGGAGTGCCCCGGGTCTTTTTGTATTGAACACTGAAGCTTTCTTT
.	TRBD2	TRBJ2-1	TRBV30	CAWSPLKLAGSNEQFF	TGTGCCTGGAGTCCCCTGAAACTAGCGGGCAGCAATGAGCAGTTCTTC
.	TRBD1	TRBJ2-1	TRBV15	CATSRDPTGDYNEQFF	TGTGCCACCAGCAGAGATCCAACAGGGGACTACAATGAGCAGTTCTTC
.	TRBD1	TRBJ2-3	TRBV18	CASSPTGEDTQYF	TGTGCCAGCTCACCGACAGGGGAAGATACGCAGTATTTT
.	TRBD1	TRBJ2-3	TRBV7-3	CASSPQGAGLSTDTQYF	TGTGCCAGCAGCCCCCAGGGGGCGGGACTCAGCACAGATACGCAGTATTTT
.	.	TRBJ2-4	TRBV27	CASRRTALAKNIQYF	TGTGCCAGCAGACGGACAGCCCTAGCCAAAAACATTCAGTACTTC
.	TRBD2	TRBJ2-1	TRBV10-3	CAMAEPGLEREHEQFF	TGTGCCATGGCCGAACCGGGACTAGAGCGGGAGCATGAGCAGTTCTTC
.	TRBD2	TRBJ2-3	TRBV27	CASSLAGGLRDTQYF	TGTGCCAGCAGCCTAGCGGGAGGGTTGAGAGATACGCAGTATTTT
.	TRBD1	TRBJ2-7	TRBV27	CASSLQGEGYYEQYF	TGTGCCAGCAGTTTACAGGGGGAAGGGTACTACGAGCAGTACTTC
.	.	TRBJ2-7	TRBV5-1	CASSLIQDEQYF	TGCGCCAGCAGCTTGATACAGGACGAGCAGTACTTC
.	TRBD1	TRBJ2-7	TRBV5-1	CASSTRRDSSYEQYF	TGCGCCAGCAGCACGCGCCGGGACAGCTCCTACGAGCAGTACTTC
.	.	TRBJ2-2	TRBV19	CASRGRQGYTGELFF	TGTGCCAGTAGAGGACGCCAGGGGTACACCGGGGAGCTGTTTTTT
.	TRBD1	TRBJ1-4	TRBV5-1	CASSDASGGGEKLFF	TGCGCCAGCAGCGACGCCTCAGGGGGTGGTGAAAAACTGTTTTTT
.	TRBD1	TRBJ2-1	TRBV5-1	CASSSTPRDRAYNEQFF	TGCGCCAGCAGCTCTACACCCCGGGACAGGGCCTACAATGAGCAGTTCTTC
once	.	TRBJ2-7	TRBV23-1	CASSLRLLDEQYF	TGCGCCAGCAGTCTTAGACTACTCGACGAGCAGTACTTC
few	TRBD1	TRBJ2-2	TRBV4-1	CASGARTGGGGELFF	TGCGCCAGCGGGGCTAGGACAGGGGGCGGCGGGGAGCTGTTTTTT
.	.	TRBJ1-3	TRBV27	CASSWSYGNTIYF	TGTGCCAGCAGCTGGAGTTACGGAAACACCATATATTTT
.	.	TRBJ2-7	TRBV28	CASSPGQIYEQYF	TGTGCCAGCAGTCCAGGACAGATATACGAGCAGTACTTC
once	TRBD1	TRBJ2-5	TRBV18	CASSLGQGRETQYF	TGTGCCAGCTCACTAGGACAGGGTCGAGAGACCCAGTACTTC
.	TRBD2	TRBJ2-1	TRBV28	CASSPGTSGKGNEQFF	TGTGCCAGCAGCCCGGGGACTAGCGGGAAAGGGAATGAGCAGTTCTTC
.	.	TRBJ1-1	TRBV5-1	CASSLQAPTNTEAFF	TGCGCCAGCAGCTTGCAGGCGCCTACTAACACTGAAGCTTTCTTT
.	.	TRBJ1-4	TRBV2	CASSLGAREKLFF	TGTGCCAGCAGCTTGGGCGCACGGGAAAAACTGTTTTTT
.	TRBD1	TRBJ1-5	TRBV29-1	CSVVTGYSNQPQHF	TGCAGCGTCGTGACAGGGTATAGCAATCAGCCCCAGCATTTT
.	TRBD2	TRBJ2-2	TRBV5-4	CASSLGLAGTGELFF	TGTGCCAGCAGCTTAGGCCTAGCGGGCACCGGGGAGCTGTTTTTT
.	.	TRBJ2-7	TRBV30	CAWSEDSSYEQYF	TGTGCCTGGAGTGAGGACAGTTCCTACGAGCAGTACTTC
.	.	TRBJ2-7	TRBV28	CASSLPVGGYEQYF	TGTGCCAGCAGTTTACCAGTCGGGGGCTACGAGCAGTACTTC
.	.	TRBJ2-1	TRBV21-1	CASSKAEETGNEQFF	TGTGCCAGCAGCAAAGCGGAGGAGACAGGCAATGAGCAGTTCTTC
few	.	TRBJ1-5	TRBV28	CASRGGSLRRPQHF	TGTGCCAGCAGGGGCGGGAGCCTCAGACGGCCCCAGCATTTT
.	.	TRBJ1-1	TRBV7-9	CASAGTAEAFF	TGTGCCAGCGCAGGAACGGCTGAAGCTTTCTTT
once	.	TRBJ2-2	TRBV27	CASSLSLGGTGELFF	TGTGCCAGCAGTTTATCGTTGGGGGGCACCGGGGAGCTGTTTTTT
.	TRBD2	TRBJ2-7	TRBV28	CASGLAGSTYEQYF	TGTGCCAGCGGACTAGCGGGATCGACCTACGAGCAGTACTTC
few	.	TRBJ1-2	TRBV5-6	CASSFDHGGTYGYTF	TGTGCCAGCAGCTTCGATCACGGGGGTACCTATGGCTACACCTTC
.	.	TRBJ2-7	TRBV19	CASSIGSVSPYEQYF	TGTGCCAGTAGTATCGGGAGCGTAAGTCCTTACGAGCAGTACTTC
.	.	TRBJ1-3	TRBV7-2	CASSAHSGNTIYF	TGTGCCAGCAGCGCGCACTCTGGAAACACCATATATTTT
.	TRBD1	TRBJ1-4	TRBV23-1	CASSRRTGGEKLFF	TGCGCCAGCAGTCGCCGGACAGGGGGAGAAAAACTGTTTTTT
.	TRBD1	TRBJ2-5	TRBV11-2	CASSLGQGQETQYF	TGTGCCAGCAGCTTAGGACAGGGACAAGAGACCCAGTACTTC
.	TRBD2	TRBJ2-7	TRBV5-8	CASSAGKFSGRPSYEQYF	TGTGCCAGCAGCGCTGGAAAATTTAGCGGGAGGCCTTCCTACGAGCAGTACTTC
.	TRBD1	TRBJ1-2	TRBV5-1	CASSLVSRDRVYGYAF	TGCGCCAGCAGCTTGGTGTCCCGGGACAGGGTCTATGGCTACGCCTTC
.	.	TRBJ2-4	TRBV2	CASSGLRREANIQYF	TGTGCCAGCAGCGGCCTGAGGAGGGAAGCAAACATTCAGTACTTC
.	TRBD1	TRBJ1-2	TRBV27	CASSLSTGGVYGYTF	TGTGCCAGCAGTTTATCGACAGGGGGCGTCTATGGCTACACCTTC
.	.	TRBJ2-7	TRBV4-1	CASSQDPGLDYEQYF	TGCGCCAGCAGCCAAGATCCGGGGTTAGACTACGAGCAGTACTTC